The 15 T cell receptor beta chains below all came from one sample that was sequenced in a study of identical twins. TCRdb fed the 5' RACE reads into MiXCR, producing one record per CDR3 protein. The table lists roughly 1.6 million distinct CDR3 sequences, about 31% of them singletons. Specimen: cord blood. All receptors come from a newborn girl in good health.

CDR3 sequence: CASSLDRMGGNQPQHF. As DNA, the CDR3 is TGCGCCAGCAGCTTGGATCGGATGGGAGGGAATCAGCCCCAGCATTTT. The V call is TRBV5-1, the J call TRBJ1-5; D remains unclear. CDR1 is SGHRS, CDR2 YFSETQ, per germline. V was cut by 0 bases and J by 4 bases, with 14 bases left in between. This CDR3 has 16 residues.

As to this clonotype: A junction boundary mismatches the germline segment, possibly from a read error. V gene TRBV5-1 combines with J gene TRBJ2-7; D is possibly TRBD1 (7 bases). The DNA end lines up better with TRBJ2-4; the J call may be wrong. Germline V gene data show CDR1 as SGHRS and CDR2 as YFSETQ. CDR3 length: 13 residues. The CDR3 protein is CASRGTAENIQYF. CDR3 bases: TGCGCCAGCCGCGGGACAGCCGAAAACATTCAGTACTTC.

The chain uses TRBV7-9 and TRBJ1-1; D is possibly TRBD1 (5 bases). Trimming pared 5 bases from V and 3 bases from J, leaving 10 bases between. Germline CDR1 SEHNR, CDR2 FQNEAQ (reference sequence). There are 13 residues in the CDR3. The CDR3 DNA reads TGTGCCAGCAGCCCCGGGGCCCACACTGAAGCTTTCTTT. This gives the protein CASSPGAHTEAFF.

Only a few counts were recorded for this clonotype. The CDR3 DNA follows: TGTGCCAGCAGCAGAAGGCCCCACGGCTCGCGATCCTACAATGAGCAGTTCTTC. Protein: CASSRRPHGSRSYNEQFF. This rearrangement joins TRBV3-1 to TRBJ2-1, with D unclear. Germline values: CDR1 LGHDT, CDR2 YNNKEL (reference sequence). This CDR3 comprises 18 residues. The germline V and J ends were trimmed by 5 bases and 1 base, with 21 bases remaining between them.

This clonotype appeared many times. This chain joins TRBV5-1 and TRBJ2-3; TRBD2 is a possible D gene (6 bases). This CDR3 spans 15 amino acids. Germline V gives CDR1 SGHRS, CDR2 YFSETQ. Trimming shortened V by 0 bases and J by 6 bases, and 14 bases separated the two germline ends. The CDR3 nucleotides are TGCGCCAGCAGCTTGGCCAGTGGAGGGGTCGATACGCAGTATTTT. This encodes CASSLASGGVDTQYF.

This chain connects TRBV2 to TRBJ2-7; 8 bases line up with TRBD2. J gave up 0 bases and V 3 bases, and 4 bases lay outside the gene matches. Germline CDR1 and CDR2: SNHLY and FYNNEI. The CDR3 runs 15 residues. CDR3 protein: CASSDGGALSYEQYF. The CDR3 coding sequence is TGTGCCAGCAGTGACGGGGGGGCTCTCTCCTACGAGCAGTACTTC.

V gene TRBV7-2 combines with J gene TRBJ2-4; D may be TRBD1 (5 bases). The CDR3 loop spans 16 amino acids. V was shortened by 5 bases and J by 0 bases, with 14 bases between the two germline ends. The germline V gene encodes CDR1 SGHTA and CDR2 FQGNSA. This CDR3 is CASSIGAVIAKNIQYF. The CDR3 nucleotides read TGTGCCAGCAGCATAGGGGCGGTTATAGCCAAAAACATTCAGTACTTC.

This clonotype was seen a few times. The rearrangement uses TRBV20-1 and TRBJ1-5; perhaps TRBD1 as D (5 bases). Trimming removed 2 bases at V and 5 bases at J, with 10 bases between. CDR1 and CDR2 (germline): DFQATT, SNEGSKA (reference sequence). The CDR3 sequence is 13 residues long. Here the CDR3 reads CSARSTADQPQHF. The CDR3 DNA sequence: TGCAGTGCTAGATCGACAGCGGATCAGCCCCAGCATTTT.

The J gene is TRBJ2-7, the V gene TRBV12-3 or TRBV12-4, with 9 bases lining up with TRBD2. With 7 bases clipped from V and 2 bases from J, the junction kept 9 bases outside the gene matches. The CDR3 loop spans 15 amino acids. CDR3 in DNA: TGTGCCAGCACCGCGACTAGCGGAGCTACCTACGAGCAGTACTTC. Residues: CASTATSGATYEQYF.

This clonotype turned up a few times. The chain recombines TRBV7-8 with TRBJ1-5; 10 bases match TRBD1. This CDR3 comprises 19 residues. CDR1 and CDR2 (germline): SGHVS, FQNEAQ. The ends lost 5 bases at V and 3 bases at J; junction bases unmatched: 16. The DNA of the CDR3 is TGTGCCAGCAGCCCACTCGTAGACAGGGGGCTATTTCACAATCAGCCCCAGCATTTT. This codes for CASSPLVDRGLFHNQPQHF.

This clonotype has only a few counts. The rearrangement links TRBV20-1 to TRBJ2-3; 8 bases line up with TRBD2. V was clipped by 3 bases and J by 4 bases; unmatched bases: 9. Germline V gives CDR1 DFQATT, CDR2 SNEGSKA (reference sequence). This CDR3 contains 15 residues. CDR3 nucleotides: TGCAGTGCTAGGATCTCGGGGGGGGGCGCAGATACGCAGTATTTT. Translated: CSARISGGGADTQYF.

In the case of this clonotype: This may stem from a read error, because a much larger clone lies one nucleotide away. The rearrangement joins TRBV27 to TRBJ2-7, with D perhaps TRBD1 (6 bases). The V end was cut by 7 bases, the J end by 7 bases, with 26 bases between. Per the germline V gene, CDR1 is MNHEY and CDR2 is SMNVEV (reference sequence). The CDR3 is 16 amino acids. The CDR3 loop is CASIPRLALDRNEQYF. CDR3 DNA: TGTGCCAGCATTCCCCGCCTGGCGTTGGACAGAAATGAGCAGTACTTC.

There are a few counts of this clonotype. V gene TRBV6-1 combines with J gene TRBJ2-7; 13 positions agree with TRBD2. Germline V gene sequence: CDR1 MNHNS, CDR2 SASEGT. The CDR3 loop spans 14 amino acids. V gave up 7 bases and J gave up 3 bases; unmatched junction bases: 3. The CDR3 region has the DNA TGTGCCAGCAATAGACTAGCGGGGGGCTACGAGCAGTACTTC. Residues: CASNRLAGGYEQYF.

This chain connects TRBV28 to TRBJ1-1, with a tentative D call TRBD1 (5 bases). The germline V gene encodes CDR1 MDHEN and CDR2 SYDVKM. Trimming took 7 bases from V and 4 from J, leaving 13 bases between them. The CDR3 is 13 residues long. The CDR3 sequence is CASNEGYLTEAFF. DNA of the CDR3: TGTGCCAGCAACGAGGGGTATCTCACTGAAGCTTTCTTT.

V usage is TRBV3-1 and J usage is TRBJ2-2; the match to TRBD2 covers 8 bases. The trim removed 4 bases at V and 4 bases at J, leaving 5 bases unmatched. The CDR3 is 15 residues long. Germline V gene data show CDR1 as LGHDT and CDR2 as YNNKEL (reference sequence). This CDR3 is CASSLLGGVTGELFF. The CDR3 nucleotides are TGTGCCAGCAGCCTGCTCGGGGGGGTCACCGGGGAGCTGTTTTTT.